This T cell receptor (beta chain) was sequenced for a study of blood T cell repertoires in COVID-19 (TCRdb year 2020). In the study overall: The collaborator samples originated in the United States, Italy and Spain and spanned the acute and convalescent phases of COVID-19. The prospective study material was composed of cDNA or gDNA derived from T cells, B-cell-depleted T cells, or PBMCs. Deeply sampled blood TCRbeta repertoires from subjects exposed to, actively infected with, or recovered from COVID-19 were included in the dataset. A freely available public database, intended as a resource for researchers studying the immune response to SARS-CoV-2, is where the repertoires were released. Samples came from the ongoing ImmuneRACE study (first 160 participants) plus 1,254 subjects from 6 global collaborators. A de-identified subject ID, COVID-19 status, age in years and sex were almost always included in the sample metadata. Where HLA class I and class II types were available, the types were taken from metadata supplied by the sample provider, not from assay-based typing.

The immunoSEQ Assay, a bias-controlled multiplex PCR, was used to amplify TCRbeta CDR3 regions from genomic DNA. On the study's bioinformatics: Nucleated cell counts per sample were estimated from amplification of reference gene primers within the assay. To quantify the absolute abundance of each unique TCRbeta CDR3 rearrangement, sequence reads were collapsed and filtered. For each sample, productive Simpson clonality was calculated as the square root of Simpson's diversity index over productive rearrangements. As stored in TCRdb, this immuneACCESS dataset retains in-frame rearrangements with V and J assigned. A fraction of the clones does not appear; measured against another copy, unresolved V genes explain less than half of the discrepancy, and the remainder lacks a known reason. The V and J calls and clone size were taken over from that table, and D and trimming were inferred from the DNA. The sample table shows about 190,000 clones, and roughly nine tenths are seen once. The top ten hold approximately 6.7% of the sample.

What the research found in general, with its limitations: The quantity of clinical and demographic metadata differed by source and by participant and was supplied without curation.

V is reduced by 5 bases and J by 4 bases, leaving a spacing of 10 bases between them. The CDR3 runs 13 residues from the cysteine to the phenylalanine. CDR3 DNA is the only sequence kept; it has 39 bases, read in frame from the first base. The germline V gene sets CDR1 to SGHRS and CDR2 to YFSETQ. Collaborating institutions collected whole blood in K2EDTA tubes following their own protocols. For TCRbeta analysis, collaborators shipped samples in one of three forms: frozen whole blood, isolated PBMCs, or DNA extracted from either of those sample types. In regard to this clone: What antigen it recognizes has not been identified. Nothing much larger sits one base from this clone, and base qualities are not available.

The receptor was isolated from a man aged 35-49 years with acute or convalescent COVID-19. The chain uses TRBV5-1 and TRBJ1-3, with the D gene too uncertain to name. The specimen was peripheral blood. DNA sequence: TGCGCCAGCAGGCCGGGGTCCGGAAACACCATATATTTT. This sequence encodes CASRPGSGNTIYF. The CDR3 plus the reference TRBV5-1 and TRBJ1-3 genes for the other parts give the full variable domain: KAGVTQTPRYLIKTRGQQVTLSCSPISGHRSVSWYQQTPGQGLQFLFEYFSETQRNKGNFPGRFSGRQFSNSRSEMNVSTLELGDSALYLCASRPGSGNTIYFGEGSWLTVV.